These 30 T cell receptor beta chains originate from one sample sequenced in a study of T cells in Graves' hyperthyroidism and ophthalmopathy (dated by TCRdb to 2018 to 2020). The method was multiplex PCR. Sequencing instrument: Illumina HiSeq 2000. The TCR beta CDR3 regions were amplified from the RNA transcripts. For the first round of RT-PCR on the TCR CDR3, the HTBI primer set was used together with the Qiagen OneStep RT-PCR kit. Clones were called with MiXCR by TCRdb after fastp trimmed the public reads at Q25, and only in-frame beta chains were retained. Rows with a matching CDR3 protein are joined into one entry that keeps the most common DNA and genes. The sample has about 520,000 distinct CDR3 sequences on record, roughly 24% of them singletons. The leading ten clones occupy approximately 10% of the sample. The sequenced material came from blood. These receptors were taken from a woman in her 30s with Graves' ophthalmopathy.

V is TRBV3-1 and J is TRBJ1-2; TRBD1 might be the D (5 bases). The germline V gene encodes CDR1 LGHDT and CDR2 YNNKEL (reference sequence). This CDR3 comprises 14 residues. Trimming shortened V by 1 base and J by 4 bases, and 10 bases separated the two germline ends. CDR3 protein: CASSQVVGGYGYTF. CDR3 bases: TGTGCCAGCAGCCAAGTTGTGGGGGGCTATGGCTACACCTTC.

This clonotype was detected a few times. The V and J genes are TRBV12-3 or TRBV12-4 and TRBJ1-4; no clear D gene. Trimming took 3 bases from V and 10 from J, leaving 12 bases between them. The CDR3 runs to 13 residues. This CDR3 reads CASSLSGNRKLFF. CDR3 sequence (DNA): TGTGCCAGCAGTTTGTCCGGGAATCGAAAACTGTTTTTT.

In its sample, this clonotype was seen a few times. The genes are TRBV28 and TRBJ1-2, with D maybe TRBD1 (5 bases). The CDR3 totals 13 residues. The V end was cut by 5 bases, the J end by 4 bases, with 11 bases between. CDR1 is MDHEN, CDR2 SYDVKM, per germline. The CDR3 sequence: CASSVSGSYGYTF. The CDR3 coding sequence is TGTGCCAGCAGTGTTTCAGGGTCCTATGGCTACACCTTC.

This clonotype was recorded a few times. The CDR3 nucleotides are TGTGCCAGTAGTAAAACACAGAACACTGAAGCTTTCTTT. Translation gives CASSKTQNTEAFF. The chain uses TRBV19 and TRBJ1-1, with no clear D. Germline lookup yields CDR1 LNHDA and CDR2 SQIVND (reference sequence). The CDR3 consists of 13 residues. Trimming pared 4 bases from V and 1 base from J, leaving 7 bases between.

This clonotype has ten or more counts. The rearrangement joins TRBV6-1 to TRBJ1-3; possibly TRBD1 for D (5 bases). Germline V CDR1 and CDR2: MNHNS, SASEGT. The length of the CDR3 is 13 residues. V was trimmed by 10 bases and J by 4 bases, leaving 14 bases between them. The CDR3 sequence: CATSGIAGNTIYF. CDR3 nucleotide sequence: TGTGCCACGTCAGGGATAGCGGGAAACACCATATATTTT.

The chain has TRBV6-1 and TRBJ1-1, with no clear D. Germline assignment: CDR1 MNHNS and CDR2 SASEGT. The length of the CDR3 is 13 residues. V was clipped by 0 bases and J by 8 bases, with 10 bases between them. The DNA of the CDR3 is TGTGCCAGCAGTGAAGCGTGGCGGGAGGAAGCTTTCTTT. The encoded protein is CASSEAWREEAFF.

This clonotype was observed at least ten times. The chain combines TRBV12-3 or TRBV12-4 with TRBJ1-3; perhaps TRBD1 as D (6 bases). The length of the CDR3 is 14 residues. V gave up 6 bases and J gave up 0 bases, with 9 bases separating them. In DNA, the CDR3 is TGTGCCAGCAGGGAACAGGGCTCTGGAAACACCATATATTTT. It translates to CASREQGSGNTIYF.

A few counts support this clonotype. This chain joins TRBV20-1 and TRBJ2-7, with 7 nucleotides matching TRBD2. In germline, CDR1 is DFQATT, CDR2 SNEGSKA (reference sequence). V shed 3 bases and J 4 bases; nucleotides not matched to a gene: 9. CDR3 length equals 14 residues. The DNA of the CDR3 is TGCAGTGCTAGGCAGGCGGGGGATGGGTACGAGCAGTACTTC. It specifies CSARQAGDGYEQYF.

In its sample, this clonotype was seen a few times. The rearrangement joins TRBV24-1 to TRBJ1-1; 9 bases are shared with TRBD1. With 7 bases clipped from V and 1 base from J, the junction kept 3 bases outside the gene matches. The CDR3 runs to 14 residues. Germline V gene lookup returns CDR1 KGHDR and CDR2 SFDVKD. CDR3 in amino acids: CATRGQGQNTEAFF. CDR3 sequence (DNA): TGTGCCACCAGGGGACAGGGCCAGAACACTGAAGCTTTCTTT.

The genes are TRBV5-1 and TRBJ1-2, with 7 bases fitting TRBD1. Trimming at V came to 0 bases and at J to 2 bases, leaving 4 bases not matched to a gene. Germline CDR1 is SGHRS and CDR2 is YFSETQ. This CDR3 has 15 residues. The CDR3 nucleotides read TGCGCCAGCAGCTTGGACAGGGGAACCAACTATGGCTACACCTTC. Encoded protein: CASSLDRGTNYGYTF.

This clonotype occurred many times. The V call is TRBV30, the J call TRBJ1-2; D not certain. Trimming took off 3 bases at V and 1 base at J, with 6 bases between the two ends. The CDR3 length is 12 residues. Germline CDR1 is GTSNPN and CDR2 is SVGIG (reference sequence). As DNA, the CDR3 is TGTGCCTGGAGGGGGAGTAACTATGGCTACACCTTC. Protein: CAWRGSNYGYTF. Full variable domain (remainder filled in from reference TRBV30 and TRBJ1-2): SQTIHQWPATLVQPVGSPLSLECTVEGTSNPNLYWYRQAAGRGLQLLFYSVGIGQISSEVPQNLSASRPQDRQFILSSKKLLLSDSGFYLCAWRGSNYGYTFGSGTRLTVV.

This clonotype was observed a few times. The chain is built from TRBV25-1 and TRBJ1-1; no clear D gene. The CDR3 loop spans 16 amino acids. CDR1 and CDR2 (germline): MGHDK, SYGVNS. Deletions cut 2 bases from V and 2 bases from J, with 15 bases between. The CDR3 nucleotides are TGTGCCAGCAGTGAACAGGACGGAAACGTTAACACTGAAGCTTTCTTT. This encodes CASSEQDGNVNTEAFF.

This clonotype was seen at least ten times. The rearrangement joins TRBV6-5 to TRBJ2-7, with 11 nucleotides matching TRBD1. The CDR3 runs 15 residues. CDR1 and CDR2 from the germline V gene are MNHEY and SVGAGI. With V trimmed by 4 bases and J by 6 bases, 8 bases remained unmatched. CDR3 nucleotide sequence: TGTGCCAGCAGTTGGACTTGGGACAGGGGGTCCGAGCAGTACTTC. This gives the protein CASSWTWDRGSEQYF.

This clonotype was recorded many times. The rearrangement links TRBV2 to TRBJ1-2, with 9 bases fitting TRBD1. CDR1 SNHLY and CDR2 FYNNEI come from the germline V gene. The length of the CDR3 is 14 residues. V shed 8 bases, J shed 6 bases, and the junction held 10 bases outside the gene matches. The CDR3 is CASRKGQGSHGYTF. The DNA of the CDR3 is TGTGCCAGCCGAAAGGGACAGGGCTCGCATGGCTACACCTTC.

This clonotype was observed many times. The chain combines TRBV11-2 with TRBJ2-4; D remains ambiguous. Germline CDR1 and CDR2: SGHAT and FQNNGV. The CDR3 is 16 amino acids. V lost 7 bases and J lost 1, with 17 bases in between. CDR3 sequence: CASKIVLGFAKNIQYF. CDR3 in DNA: TGTGCCAGCAAGATCGTTCTCGGTTTCGCCAAAAACATTCAGTACTTC.

V gene TRBV6-4 combines with J gene TRBJ1-2, with TRBD1 identical over 7 bases. Germline V gene lookup returns CDR1 MRHNA and CDR2 SNTAGT. The CDR3 sequence is 17 residues long. The V and J ends lost 5 bases and 13 bases, in that order; junction bases with no gene match: 25. CDR3 region: CASSRQGGATGPPTATF. The CDR3, as DNA: TGTGCCAGCAGTCGACAAGGGGGCGCGACGGGCCCCCCCACTGCCACCTTC.

The V gene is TRBV7-2, the J gene TRBJ1-2, with no clear D. The V gene lost 2 bases and the J gene lost 5 bases, with 6 bases spanning the gap. This CDR3 is 12 amino acids long. Per germline, CDR1 SGHTA and CDR2 FQGNSA. The CDR3: CASSLIEYGYTF. CDR3 DNA sequence: TGTGCCAGCAGCTTAATTGAGTATGGCTACACCTTC.

This clonotype was picked up a small number of times. The V and J genes are TRBV12-3 or TRBV12-4 and TRBJ1-1; 8 positions match TRBD1. V was pared by 1 base and J by 8 bases, with 6 bases of the junction left unmatched. The CDR3 length is 14 residues. The CDR3 spells CASSLGQGWGEAFF. The CDR3 DNA reads TGTGCCAGCAGTTTAGGACAGGGGTGGGGGGAAGCTTTCTTT.

V is TRBV19 and J is TRBJ1-5; a possible D gene is TRBD1 (5 bases). The germline V gene encodes CDR1 LNHDA and CDR2 SQIVND (reference sequence). CDR3 length equals 13 residues. V shed 6 bases and J shed 8 bases, with 14 bases lying between them. The chain's CDR3 is CASRRGAIEPQHF. The CDR3 coding sequence is TGTGCCAGTAGGCGAGGGGCCATTGAGCCCCAGCATTTT.

This clonotype came up many times. V usage is TRBV28 and J usage is TRBJ1-2; D might be TRBD1 (6 bases). Germline assignment: CDR1 MDHEN and CDR2 SYDVKM. Trimming removed 3 bases at V and 1 base at J, with 12 bases between. The CDR3 is 15 residues long. CDR3 sequence (DNA): TGTGCCAGCAGTTTGACGGGGGGCGGTAACTATGGCTACACCTTC. Protein: CASSLTGGGNYGYTF.

This clonotype appeared a few times. This chain links TRBV4-3 with TRBJ2-5, with a weak D call TRBD2 (5 bases). V dropped 0 bases and J dropped 0 bases, with 14 bases sitting between them. Germline assignment: CDR1 LGHNA and CDR2 YSLEER. The CDR3 runs to 17 residues. The CDR3 loop reads CASSQDGRRGYQETQYF. The DNA of the CDR3 is TGCGCCAGCAGCCAAGATGGGAGACGGGGATACCAAGAGACCCAGTACTTC.

This clonotype has at least ten counts. CDR3 DNA: TGTGCCAGCTCACCTACAGGGGAGGTTCGTGCTTTCTTT. This sequence encodes CASSPTGEVRAFF. The chain is built from TRBV18 and TRBJ1-1; 7 bases agree with TRBD1. Germline trimming cut 3 bases from V and 11 bases from J; bases unmatched to any gene: 9. Germline-derived CDR1 and CDR2 are KGHSH and LQKENI. The CDR3 extends over 13 amino acids.

This clonotype has a count of ten or more. V and J are TRBV6-2 or TRBV6-3 and TRBJ1-1; D is perhaps TRBD1 (5 bases). There are 15 residues in the CDR3. Germline V gene sequence: CDR1 MNHEY, CDR2 SVGEGT. V was clipped by 5 bases and J by 3 bases, with 16 bases between them. The CDR3 DNA reads as TGTGCCAGCAGTACTTTAGGGGAGTCGGACACTGAAGCTTTCTTT. This translates into CASSTLGESDTEAFF.

There are many counts of this clonotype. This chain joins TRBV20-1 and TRBJ1-1, with D perhaps matching TRBD1 (5 bases). The germline V gene has CDR1 DFQATT and CDR2 SNEGSKA (reference sequence). V lost 6 bases and J 0 bases, leaving 11 bases between the germline ends. The CDR3 spans 13 residues. The CDR3: CSAADSVNTEAFF. The CDR3 coding sequence is TGCAGTGCAGCTGACAGCGTGAACACTGAAGCTTTCTTT.

The J gene is TRBJ2-5, the V gene TRBV2; 9 nucleotides line up with TRBD2. The J segment lost 5 bases and the V segment lost 4 bases, leaving 8 bases of the junction unmatched. The CDR3 length is 15 residues. The germline CDR1 and CDR2 sequences are SNHLY and FYNNEI. The CDR3 here is CASSGLRGGHETQYF. CDR3 coding DNA: TGTGCCAGCAGTGGATTGCGGGGGGGCCACGAGACCCAGTACTTC.

This clonotype has ten or more counts. The chain joins TRBV27 to TRBJ1-1; D may be TRBD1 (5 bases). Germline lookup yields CDR1 MNHEY and CDR2 SMNVEV (reference sequence). Trimming shortened V by 6 bases and J by 1 base, and 21 bases separated the two germline ends. CDR3 length equals 17 residues. The CDR3 DNA reads as TGTGCCAGCAGAAGGGGCGTTAGTAGGGAGGCGAACACTGAAGCTTTCTTT. It encodes CASRRGVSREANTEAFF.

The rearrangement links TRBV6-2 or TRBV6-3 to TRBJ1-6, with unresolved D. Germline V gene lookup returns CDR1 MNHEY and CDR2 SVGEGT. V was cut by 2 bases and J by 14 bases, with 13 bases left in between. CDR3 length: 13 amino acids. The DNA of the CDR3 is TGTGCCAGCAGTTACCTCTACCTTCGAACCCTCCACTTT. It is translated as CASSYLYLRTLHF.

Concerning this clonotype itself: This sequence may be a read error, since a much larger clone differs from it by one base. J is TRBJ2-3 and V is TRBV27, with D maybe TRBD2 (5 bases). The germline CDR1 and CDR2 sequences are MNHEY and SMNVEV (reference sequence). This CDR3 spans 16 amino acids. Trimming cost V 5 bases and J 4 bases, with 19 bases left between them. The CDR3 sequence is CASSMSGIGLADTQYF. In DNA form, the CDR3 reads TGTGCCAGCAGTATGTCCGGGATAGGGTTAGCAGATACGCAGTATTTT.

In its sample, this clonotype was seen many times. The V gene is TRBV30, the J gene TRBJ1-5; D remains unclear. The germline gives CDR1 GTSNPN, CDR2 SVGIG (reference sequence). This CDR3 is built from 15 residues. V was shortened by 2 bases and J by 0 bases, with 11 bases between the two germline ends. The CDR3 region has the DNA TGTGCCTGGAGTATTGGGCATTATAGCAATCAGCCCCAGCATTTT. This translates into CAWSIGHYSNQPQHF. Supplemented by reference TRBV30 and TRBJ1-5, the full variable domain reads SQTIHQWPATLVQPVGSPLSLECTVEGTSNPNLYWYRQAAGRGLQLLFYSVGIGQISSEVPQNLSASRPQDRQFILSSKKLLLSDSGFYLCAWSIGHYSNQPQHFGDGTRLSIL.

This clonotype has a count of ten or more. This chain links TRBV19 with TRBJ1-2; the D gene is possibly TRBD1 (5 bases). V dropped 5 bases and J dropped 4 bases, with 11 bases sitting between them. CDR1 LNHDA and CDR2 SQIVND come from the germline V gene (reference sequence). This CDR3 has 13 residues. CDR3 DNA: TGTGCCAGTAGTGTAGCAGGGAGCTATGGCTACACCTTC. Its protein is CASSVAGSYGYTF.